A single sample gave rise to the 18 T cell receptor beta chains below, sequenced in a study of CDR3 diversity in severe acne. TCRdb analysed the PCR reads with MiXCR anew, one entry per CDR3 protein. Of around 94,000 distinct CDR3 sequences listed, 51% are singletons. Sequencing was carried out using blood. The receptors stem from a male donor with acne.

The chain recombines TRBV7-8 with TRBJ2-3; a possible D gene is TRBD2 (5 bases). Germline CDR1 and CDR2: SGHVS and FQNEAQ. The CDR3 runs to 13 residues. V was pared by 5 bases and J by 0 bases, with 6 bases between. The CDR3: CASSEGSTDTQYF. The CDR3 nucleotides are TGTGCCAGCAGCGAGGGAAGCACAGATACGCAGTATTTT.

The rearrangement joins TRBV20-1 to TRBJ1-4; D remains unclear. Per the germline V gene, CDR1 is DFQATT and CDR2 is SNEGSKA (reference sequence). The CDR3 length is 13 residues. The V end lost 2 bases, the J end lost 8 bases, and 12 bases lay between the germline ends. Written as DNA, the CDR3 is TGCAGTGCTAGAACTAGCGGTGGGGAAAAACTGTTTTTT. Protein product: CSARTSGGEKLFF.

To note about this clonotype: This could be a read error, since a much larger clone is one nucleotide away. The rearrangement links TRBV2 to TRBJ1-1, with TRBD1 identical over 8 bases. CDR3 size: 13 residues. The V segment lost 6 bases and the J segment 5 bases; nucleotides outside the gene matches: 5. Germline assignment: CDR1 SNHLY and CDR2 FYNNEI. The CDR3 spells CASRGQEATEAFF. CDR3 bases: TGTGCCAGCAGGGGACAGGAGGCTACTGAAGCTTTCTTT.

The V gene is TRBV10-2, the J gene TRBJ1-4, with a possible D match to TRBD1 (5 bases). Germline V gene data show CDR1 as WSHSY and CDR2 as SAAADI. V was cut by 7 bases and J by 4 bases, with 16 bases left in between. The length of the CDR3 is 15 residues. CDR3 bases: TGCGCCAGCAAACCGCCGCAGGGAGATAATGAAAAACTGTTTTTT. Residues: CASKPPQGDNEKLFF.

The sample holds many counts of this clonotype. This rearrangement joins TRBV5-6 to TRBJ2-1, with D possibly being TRBD1 or TRBD2 (5 bases each). CDR1 and CDR2 from the germline V gene are SGHDT and YYEEEE. The CDR3 loop spans 15 amino acids. The V and J ends lost 3 bases and 7 bases respectively, with 17 bases between them. For the CDR3, the DNA is TGTGCCAGCAGCTCGTGGGACCCCGGGTGGAATGAGCAGTTCTTC. This gives the protein CASSSWDPGWNEQFF.

The gene calls are TRBV10-3 and TRBJ1-1; 8 bases align to TRBD1. The CDR3 extends over 13 amino acids. The junction had 5 bases not matched to a gene; V was cut back by 10 bases and J by 1 base. Germline CDR1 ENHRY, CDR2 SYGVKD. The CDR3 sequence is CASIGTGNTEAFF. The CDR3 nucleotides are TGTGCCAGTATTGGGACAGGGAACACTGAAGCTTTCTTT.

This clonotype was counted ten times or more. This chain joins TRBV12-3 or TRBV12-4 and TRBJ2-1; D gene ambiguous. Trimming shortened V by 5 bases and J by 3 bases, and 14 bases separated the two germline ends. The length of the CDR3 is 15 residues. The CDR3 here is CASSRTPTLYNEQFF. The CDR3 nucleotides are TGTGCCAGCAGTCGGACCCCCACCCTCTACAATGAGCAGTTCTTC.

This rearrangement joins TRBV6-5 to TRBJ2-7; either TRBD1 or TRBD2 may supply D (5 bases each). CDR3 length equals 14 residues. V dropped 4 bases and J dropped 5 bases, with 15 bases sitting between them. The germline CDR1 and CDR2 sequences are MNHEY and SVGAGI. In nucleotides, the CDR3 is TGTGCCAGCAGTTCGTGGGGGACCCGGGACGAGCAGTACTTC. Its translation is CASSSWGTRDEQYF.

To note about this clonotype: A much larger clone sits a single nucleotide away, making a read error possible. The gene calls are TRBV7-9 and TRBJ2-3, with D possibly TRBD2 on 6 matching bases. CDR1 SEHNR and CDR2 FQNEAQ come from the germline V gene (reference sequence). Trimming left V 1 base short and J 4 bases short, with 15 bases between. The CDR3 consists of 16 residues. The CDR3, as DNA: TGTGCCAGCAGCTTAGGGCGCGCCCCTAGCGCAGATACGCAGTATTTT. Its translation: CASSLGRAPSADTQYF.

The V call is TRBV20-1, the J call TRBJ2-5; TRBD2 agrees at 8 bases. This CDR3 region has 19 residues. Germline V gene sequence: CDR1 DFQATT, CDR2 SNEGSKA (reference sequence). Losses at the gene ends were 3 bases for V and 2 bases for J; bases not matched to a gene: 20. CDR3 loop: CSARTAGTSGGEHQETQYF. Written as DNA, the CDR3 is TGCAGTGCTAGGACCGCCGGGACTAGTGGCGGGGAGCATCAAGAGACCCAGTACTTC.

The sample holds a few counts of this clonotype. This chain connects TRBV20-1 to TRBJ2-7; 9 positions match TRBD1. Germline CDR1 and CDR2: DFQATT and SNEGSKA (reference sequence). J lost 4 bases, V lost 6 bases, and 4 bases had no gene match. The CDR3 is 12 residues long. CDR3: CSAETGGYEQYF. CDR3 nucleotide sequence: TGCAGTGCCGAGACAGGGGGTTACGAGCAGTACTTC.

The chain uses TRBV29-1 and TRBJ1-1; 8 nucleotides line up with TRBD1. The CDR3 is made up of 13 amino acids. The V gene's germline CDR1 is SQVTM and CDR2 ANQGSEA. V was clipped by 3 bases and J by 6 bases; unmatched bases: 6. The CDR3 nucleotides read TGCAGCGTTGATGTCAGGGGGCTCCCTGAAGCTTTCTTT. Its protein is CSVDVRGLPEAFF.

This chain links TRBV5-4 with TRBJ2-5; TRBD2 matches at 9 bases. The J call may not be correct, given that the DNA end is closer to TRBJ2-1. Germline V gene data show CDR1 as SGHNT and CDR2 as YYREEE (reference sequence). The CDR3 is 16 residues long. The CDR3 DNA sequence: TGTGCCAGCAGCCCACCTGGGGTAGCGGGAGTCGATGAGCAGTTCTTC. Translation: CASSPPGVAGVDEQFF.

The chain joins TRBV7-4 to TRBJ2-5; possible D gene TRBD2, 5 bases. Per the germline V gene, CDR1 is SGHVT and CDR2 is SQSDAQ. The CDR3 contains 12 residues. Written as DNA, the CDR3 is TGTGACTGGAGCTTAGCGCGAGAGACCCAGTACTTC. Protein: CDWSLARETQYF.

As to this clonotype: A read error may produce the germline difference seen at one junction end. The gene calls are TRBV24-1 and TRBJ2-1; 9 nucleotides match TRBD1. The DNA matches TRBJ2-7 better at its end, which makes the J call doubtful. Germline lookup yields CDR1 KGHDR and CDR2 SFDVKD. This CDR3 contains 14 residues. The CDR3 is CATSAGQGINEQYF. The CDR3 nucleotides read TGTGCCACCAGTGCAGGACAGGGGATCAACGAACAGTACTTC.

This clonotype was observed once. This chain connects TRBV6-1 to TRBJ2-5, with 9 positions matching TRBD1. V lost 6 bases to trimming and J lost 1 base; unmatched junction nucleotides: 9. Germline values: CDR1 MNHNS, CDR2 SASEGT. The CDR3 sequence is 16 residues long. The CDR3 nucleotides are TGTGCCAGCAGGACCGGCCCGGGACAGGGCCAAGAGACCCAGTACTTC. Translated, it gives CASRTGPGQGQETQYF.

This sequence joins TRBV7-9 and TRBJ2-7; 10 bases are shared with TRBD2. Germline-derived CDR1 and CDR2 are SEHNR and FQNEAQ (reference sequence). J gave up 3 bases and V 3 bases, and 8 bases lay outside the gene matches. The CDR3 has 16 residues. The CDR3 region is CASSFPFTSGDYEQYF. The CDR3 region has the DNA TGTGCCAGCAGCTTTCCCTTTACTAGCGGGGACTACGAGCAGTACTTC.

This clonotype was observed many times. This chain links TRBV7-3 with TRBJ1-6, with TRBD1 as a possible D gene (6 bases). CDR1 SGHTA and CDR2 FQGTGA come from the germline V gene. Trimming shortened V by 5 bases and J by 9 bases, and 17 bases separated the two germline ends. The CDR3 runs to 15 residues. CDR3 sequence reads: CASSPRGGLVSPLHF. In DNA, the CDR3 is TGTGCCAGCAGCCCTCGGGGGGGCTTAGTTTCACCCCTCCACTTT.